Sequencing of this T cell receptor beta chain was carried out in a study of blood T cell repertoires in COVID-19 (dated by TCRdb to between 2020 and 2021). Study-level background: Collaborator samples came from the United States, Italy and Spain and covered acute and convalescent phases of COVID-19. The prospective study material was composed of cDNA or gDNA derived from T cells, B-cell-depleted T cells, or PBMCs. The dataset comprised deeply sampled blood TCRbeta repertoires from subjects exposed to, actively infected with, or recovered from COVID-19. A freely available public database, intended as a resource for researchers studying the immune response to SARS-CoV-2, is where the repertoires were released. The samples were drawn from two sources: the first 160 participants of the ongoing ImmuneRACE study, and 1,200 or so subjects contributed by 6 global collaborators. The sample metadata nearly always contained a de-identified subject ID, COVID-19 status, age in years and sex. Where available, HLA class I and class II types were obtained from metadata supplied by the sample provider rather than from assay-based typing.

Including the terminal cysteine and phenylalanine, the CDR3 comprises 11 residues. The only DNA kept is the CDR3, 33 bases in frame from the first base. V sheds 3 bases and J sheds 9 bases, leaving 8 bases between their ends. The germline V gene gives CDR1 as MDHEN and CDR2 as SYDVKM. Points the paper makes about the study in general: The amount of clinical and demographic metadata varied by source and participant and was provided uncurated.

In the prospective study, participants were roughly 18 to 100 years old, resided in 20 to 30 geographic areas of the United States, and were enrolled through a virtual design. In the prospective study, participants were assigned to cohorts based on the clinical history participants reported in a screening survey and a study questionnaire. ImmuneRACE Cohort 3 recovered participants were defined by two consecutive negative NP/OP PCR tests, healthcare professional clearance, or symptom resolution. In the prospective study, whole blood, serum and a nasopharyngeal or oropharyngeal swab were collected from each participant by mobile phlebotomists. Prospective study participants could optionally give additional blood draws and questionnaires over a roughly 2-month period. Before DNA extraction, prospective study blood samples were shipped either frozen or at room temperature. Concerning this clone itself: What this receptor recognizes is not known. Nothing much larger sits one base from this clone, and base qualities are not available.

TCRbeta CDR3 regions were amplified from genomic DNA by means of the immunoSEQ Assay, a bias-controlled multiplex PCR. Per the source publication's procedure: Within the assay, amplification of reference gene primers was used to estimate how many nucleated cells each sample contained. Sequence reads were collapsed and filtered to measure the absolute abundance of every unique TCRbeta CDR3 rearrangement. Productive Simpson clonality was computed per sample as the square root of Simpson's diversity index over productive rearrangements. In TCRdb, the immuneACCESS table is reduced to in-frame sequences with V and J assigned. These tables do not hold every clone; where another copy was compared, an unresolved V gene accounts for under half, and the others remain unexplained. The V and J calls and clone size are taken from that table; D and trimming were inferred from the DNA. For this sample there are hundreds of thousands of clones; approximately 87% appear just once. Roughly 9.4% of the sample is held by the ten biggest clonotypes.

The receptor was isolated from a woman aged 45-65 years who had recovered from COVID-19. The specimen sequenced was PBMCs or T cells enriched from blood (not recorded which). The sequence links TRBV28 to TRBJ1-1; too little of a D gene remains to name it. The CDR3 here reads CASSLARKAFF. The DNA sequence is TGTGCCAGCAGTTTGGCAAGAAAAGCTTTCTTT.